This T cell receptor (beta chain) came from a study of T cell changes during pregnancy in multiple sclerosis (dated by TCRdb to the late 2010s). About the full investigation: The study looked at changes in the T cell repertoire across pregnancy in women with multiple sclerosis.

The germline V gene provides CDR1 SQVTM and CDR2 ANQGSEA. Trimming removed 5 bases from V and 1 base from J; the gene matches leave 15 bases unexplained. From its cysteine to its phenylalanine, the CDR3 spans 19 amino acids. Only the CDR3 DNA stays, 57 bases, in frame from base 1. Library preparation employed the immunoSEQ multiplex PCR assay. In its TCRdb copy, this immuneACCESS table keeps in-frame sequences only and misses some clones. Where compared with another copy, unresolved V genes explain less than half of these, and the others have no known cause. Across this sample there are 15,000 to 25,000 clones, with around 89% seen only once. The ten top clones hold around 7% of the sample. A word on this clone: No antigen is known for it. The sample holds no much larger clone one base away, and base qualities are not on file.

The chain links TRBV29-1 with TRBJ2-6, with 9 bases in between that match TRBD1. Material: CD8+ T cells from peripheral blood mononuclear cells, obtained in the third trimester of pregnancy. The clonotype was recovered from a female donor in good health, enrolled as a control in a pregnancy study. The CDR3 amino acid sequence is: CSVPLGGDRDGSGANVLTF. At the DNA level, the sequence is TGCAGCGTTCCTCTTGGTGGGGACAGGGATGGTTCTGGGGCCAACGTCCTGACTTTC.